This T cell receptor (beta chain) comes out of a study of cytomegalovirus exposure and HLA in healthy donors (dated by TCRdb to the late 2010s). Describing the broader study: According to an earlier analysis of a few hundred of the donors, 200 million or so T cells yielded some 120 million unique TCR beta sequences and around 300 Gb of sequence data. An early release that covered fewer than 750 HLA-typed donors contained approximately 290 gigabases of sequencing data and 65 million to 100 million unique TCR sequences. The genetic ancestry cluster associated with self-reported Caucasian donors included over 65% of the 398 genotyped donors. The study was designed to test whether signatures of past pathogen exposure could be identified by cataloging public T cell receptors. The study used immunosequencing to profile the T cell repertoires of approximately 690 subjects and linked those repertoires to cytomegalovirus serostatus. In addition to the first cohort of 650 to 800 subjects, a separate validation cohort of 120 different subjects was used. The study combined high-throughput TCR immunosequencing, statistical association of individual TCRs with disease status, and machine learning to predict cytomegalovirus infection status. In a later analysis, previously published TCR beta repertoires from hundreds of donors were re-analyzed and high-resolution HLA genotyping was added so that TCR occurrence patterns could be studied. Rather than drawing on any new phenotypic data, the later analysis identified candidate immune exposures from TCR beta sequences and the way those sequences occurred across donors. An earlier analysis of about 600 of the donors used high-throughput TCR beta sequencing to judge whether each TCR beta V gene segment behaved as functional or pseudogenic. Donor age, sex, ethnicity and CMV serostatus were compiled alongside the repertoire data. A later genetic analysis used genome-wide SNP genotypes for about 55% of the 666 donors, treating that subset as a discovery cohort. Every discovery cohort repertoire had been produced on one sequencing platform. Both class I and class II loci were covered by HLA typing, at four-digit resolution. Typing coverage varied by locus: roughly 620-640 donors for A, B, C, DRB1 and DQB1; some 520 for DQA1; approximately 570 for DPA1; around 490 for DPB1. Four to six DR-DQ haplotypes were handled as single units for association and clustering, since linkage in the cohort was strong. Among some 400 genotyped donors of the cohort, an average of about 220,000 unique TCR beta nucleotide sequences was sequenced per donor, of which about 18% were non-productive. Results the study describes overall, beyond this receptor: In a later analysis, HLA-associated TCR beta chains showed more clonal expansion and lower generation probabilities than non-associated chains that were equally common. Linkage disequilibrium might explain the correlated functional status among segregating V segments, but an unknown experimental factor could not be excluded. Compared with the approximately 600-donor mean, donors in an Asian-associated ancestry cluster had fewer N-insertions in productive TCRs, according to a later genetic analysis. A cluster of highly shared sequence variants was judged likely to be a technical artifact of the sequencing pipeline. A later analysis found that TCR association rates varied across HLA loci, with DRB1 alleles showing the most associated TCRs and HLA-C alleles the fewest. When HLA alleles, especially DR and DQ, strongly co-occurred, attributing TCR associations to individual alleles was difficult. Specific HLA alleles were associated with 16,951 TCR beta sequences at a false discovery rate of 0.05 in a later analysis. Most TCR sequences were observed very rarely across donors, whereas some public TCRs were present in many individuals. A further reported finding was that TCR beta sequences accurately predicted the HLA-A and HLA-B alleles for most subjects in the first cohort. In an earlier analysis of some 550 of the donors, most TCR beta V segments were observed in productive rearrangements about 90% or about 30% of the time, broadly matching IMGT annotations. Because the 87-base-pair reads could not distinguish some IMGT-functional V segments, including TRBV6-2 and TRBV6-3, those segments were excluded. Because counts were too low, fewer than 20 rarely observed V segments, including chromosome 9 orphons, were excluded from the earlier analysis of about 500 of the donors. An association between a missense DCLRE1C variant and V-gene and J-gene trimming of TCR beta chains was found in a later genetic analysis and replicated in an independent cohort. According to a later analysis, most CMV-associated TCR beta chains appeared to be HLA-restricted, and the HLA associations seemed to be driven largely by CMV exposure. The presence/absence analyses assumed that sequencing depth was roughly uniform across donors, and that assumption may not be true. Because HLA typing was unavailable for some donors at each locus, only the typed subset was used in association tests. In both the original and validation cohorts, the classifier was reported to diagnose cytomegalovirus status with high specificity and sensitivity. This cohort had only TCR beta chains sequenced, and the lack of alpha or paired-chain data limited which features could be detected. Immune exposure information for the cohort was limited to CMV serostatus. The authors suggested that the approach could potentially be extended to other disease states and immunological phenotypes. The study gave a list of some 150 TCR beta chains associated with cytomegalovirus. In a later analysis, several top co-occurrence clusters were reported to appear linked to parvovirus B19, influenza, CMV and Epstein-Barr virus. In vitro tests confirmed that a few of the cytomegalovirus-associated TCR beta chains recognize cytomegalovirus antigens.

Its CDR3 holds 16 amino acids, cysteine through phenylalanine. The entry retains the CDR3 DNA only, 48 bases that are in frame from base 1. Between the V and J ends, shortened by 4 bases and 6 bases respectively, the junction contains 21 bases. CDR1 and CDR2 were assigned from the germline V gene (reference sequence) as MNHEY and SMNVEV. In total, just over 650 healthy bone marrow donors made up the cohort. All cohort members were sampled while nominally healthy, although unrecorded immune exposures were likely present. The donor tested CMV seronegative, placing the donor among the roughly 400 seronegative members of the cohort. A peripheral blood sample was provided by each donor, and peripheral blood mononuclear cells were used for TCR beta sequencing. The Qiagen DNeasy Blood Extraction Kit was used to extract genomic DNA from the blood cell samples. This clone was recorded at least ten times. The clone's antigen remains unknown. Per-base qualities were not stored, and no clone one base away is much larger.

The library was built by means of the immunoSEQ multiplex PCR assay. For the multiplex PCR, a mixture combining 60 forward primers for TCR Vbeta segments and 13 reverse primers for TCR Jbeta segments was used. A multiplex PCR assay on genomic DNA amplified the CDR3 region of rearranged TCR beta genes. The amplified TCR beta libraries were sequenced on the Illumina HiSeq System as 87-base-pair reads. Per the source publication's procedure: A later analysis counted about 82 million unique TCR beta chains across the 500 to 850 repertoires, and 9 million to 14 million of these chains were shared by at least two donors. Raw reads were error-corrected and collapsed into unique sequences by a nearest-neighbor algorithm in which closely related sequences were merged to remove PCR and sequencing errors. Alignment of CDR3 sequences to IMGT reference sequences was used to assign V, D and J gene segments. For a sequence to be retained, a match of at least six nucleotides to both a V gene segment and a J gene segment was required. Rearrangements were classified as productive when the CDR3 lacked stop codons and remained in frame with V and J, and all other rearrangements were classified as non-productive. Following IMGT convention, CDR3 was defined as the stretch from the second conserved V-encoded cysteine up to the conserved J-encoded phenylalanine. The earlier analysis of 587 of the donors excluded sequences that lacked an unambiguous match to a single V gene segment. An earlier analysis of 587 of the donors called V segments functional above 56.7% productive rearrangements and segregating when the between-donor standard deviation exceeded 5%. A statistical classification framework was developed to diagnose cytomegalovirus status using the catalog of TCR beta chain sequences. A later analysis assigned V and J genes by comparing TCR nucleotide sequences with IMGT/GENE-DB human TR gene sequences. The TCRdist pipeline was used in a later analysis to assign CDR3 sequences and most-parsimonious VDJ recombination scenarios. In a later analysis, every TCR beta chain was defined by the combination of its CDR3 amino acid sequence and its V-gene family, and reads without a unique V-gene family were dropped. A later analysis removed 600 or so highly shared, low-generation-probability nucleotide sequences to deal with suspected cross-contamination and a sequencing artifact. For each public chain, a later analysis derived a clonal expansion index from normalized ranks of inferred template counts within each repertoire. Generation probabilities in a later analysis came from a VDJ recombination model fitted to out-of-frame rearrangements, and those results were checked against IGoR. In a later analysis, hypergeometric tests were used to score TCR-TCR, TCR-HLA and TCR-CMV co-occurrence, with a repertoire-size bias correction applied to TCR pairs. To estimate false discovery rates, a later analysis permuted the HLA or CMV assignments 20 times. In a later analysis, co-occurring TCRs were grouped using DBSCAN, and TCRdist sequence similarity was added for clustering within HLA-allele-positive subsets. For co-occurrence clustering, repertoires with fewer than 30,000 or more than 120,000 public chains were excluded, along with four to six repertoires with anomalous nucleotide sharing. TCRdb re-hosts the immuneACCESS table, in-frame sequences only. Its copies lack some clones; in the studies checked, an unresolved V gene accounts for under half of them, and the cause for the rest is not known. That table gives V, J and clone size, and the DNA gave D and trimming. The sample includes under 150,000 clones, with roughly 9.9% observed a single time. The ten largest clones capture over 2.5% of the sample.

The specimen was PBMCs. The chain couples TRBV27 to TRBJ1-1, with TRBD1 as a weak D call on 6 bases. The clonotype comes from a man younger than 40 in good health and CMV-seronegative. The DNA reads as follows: TGTGCCAGCAGTTCGAAGAACAGGGTAGGGAAGTCTGAAGCTTTCTTT. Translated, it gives CASSSKNRVGKSEAFF.